Below are 6 T cell receptor beta chains sequenced from a single sample in a study of blood T cell repertoires in COVID-19. The protocol was immunoSEQ multiplex PCR, while the TCRdb copy is restricted to in-frame clones and leaves out a portion. The sample holds 180,000 or so clones; about 91% are singletons and the top ten take 4%. Specimen: peripheral blood. These receptors all come from a woman between 25 and 40 years old with acute or convalescent COVID-19.

The chain employs TRBV5-1 and TRBJ2-1, with 8 bases fitting TRBD1. This CDR3 contains 15 residues. Germline trimming cut 2 bases from V and 1 base from J; bases unmatched to any gene: 2. In germline, CDR1 is SGHRS, CDR2 YFSETQ. CDR3 coding DNA: TGCGCCAGCAGCTTAACAGGGGGGTCCTACAATGAGCAGTTCTTC. This codes for CASSLTGGSYNEQFF.

J is TRBJ2-1 and V is TRBV7-2; maybe TRBD2 (6 bases). Trimming took 1 base from V and 10 from J, leaving 17 bases between them. Germline-derived CDR1 and CDR2 are SGHTA and FQGNSA. The CDR3 spans 15 residues. The CDR3 DNA is TGTGCCAGCAGCTTAGTAGGAGGGCCCAGGACGGAGCAGTTCTTC. This encodes CASSLVGGPRTEQFF.

The V gene is TRBV19, the J gene TRBJ1-2, with unresolved D. Germline V gives CDR1 LNHDA, CDR2 SQIVND (reference sequence). V was shortened by 7 bases and J by 4 bases, with 13 bases between the two germline ends. The CDR3 is made up of 13 amino acids. The chain's CDR3 is CASTGGDRYGYTF. CDR3 bases: TGTGCCAGTACGGGCGGGGATCGCTATGGCTACACCTTC.

The rearrangement uses TRBV10-3 and TRBJ2-3; D call uncertain. This CDR3 is built from 15 residues. The germline gives CDR1 ENHRY, CDR2 SYGVKD. Between the trimmed V and J ends, which lost 4 bases and 2 bases, there was a span of 13 bases. The CDR3 reads CAISGAMVATDTQYF. The DNA for the CDR3 is TGTGCCATCAGTGGCGCAATGGTAGCCACAGATACGCAGTATTTT.

The chain has TRBV24-1 and TRBJ2-7, with D perhaps matching TRBD2 (6 bases). The CDR3 has 12 residues. Trimming took off 9 bases at V and 7 bases at J, with 15 bases between the two ends. The germline V gene has CDR1 KGHDR and CDR2 SFDVKD. CDR3 DNA: TGTGCCACCGGTAACCCCGCGGGGGAGCAGTACTTC. It encodes CATGNPAGEQYF.

V gene TRBV7-2 combines with J gene TRBJ2-7; 7 nucleotides match TRBD1. The germline V gene has CDR1 SGHTA and CDR2 FQGNSA. There are 14 residues in the CDR3. V was pared by 3 bases and J by 0 bases, with 2 bases of the junction left unmatched. CDR3 in amino acids: CASSLDRNSYEQYF. The CDR3 coding sequence is TGTGCCAGCAGCTTGGACAGGAACTCCTACGAGCAGTACTTC.